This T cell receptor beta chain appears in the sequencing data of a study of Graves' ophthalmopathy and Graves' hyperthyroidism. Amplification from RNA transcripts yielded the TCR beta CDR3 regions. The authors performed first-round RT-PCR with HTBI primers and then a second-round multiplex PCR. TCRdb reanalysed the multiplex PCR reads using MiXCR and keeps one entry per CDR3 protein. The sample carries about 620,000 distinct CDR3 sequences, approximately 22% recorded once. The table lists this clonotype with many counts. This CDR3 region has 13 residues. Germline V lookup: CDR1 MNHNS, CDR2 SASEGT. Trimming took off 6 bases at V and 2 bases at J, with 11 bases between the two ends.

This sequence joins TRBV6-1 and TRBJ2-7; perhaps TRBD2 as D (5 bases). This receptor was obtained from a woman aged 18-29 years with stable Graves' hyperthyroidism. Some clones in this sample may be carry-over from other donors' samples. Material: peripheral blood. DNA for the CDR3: TGTGCCAGCAGAAAAGCGGATACCTACGAGCAGTACTTC. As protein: CASRKADTYEQYF.